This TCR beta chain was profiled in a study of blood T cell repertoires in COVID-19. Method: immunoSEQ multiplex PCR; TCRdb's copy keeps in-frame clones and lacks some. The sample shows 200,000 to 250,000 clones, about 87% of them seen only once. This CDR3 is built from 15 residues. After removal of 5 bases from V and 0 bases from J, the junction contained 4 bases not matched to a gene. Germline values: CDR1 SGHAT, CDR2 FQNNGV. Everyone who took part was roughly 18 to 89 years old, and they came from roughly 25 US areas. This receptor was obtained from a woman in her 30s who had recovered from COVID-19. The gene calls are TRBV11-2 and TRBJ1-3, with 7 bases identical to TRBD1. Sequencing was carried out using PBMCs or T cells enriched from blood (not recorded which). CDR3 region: CASSLGQVSGNTIYF. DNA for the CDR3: TGTGCCAGCAGCCTTGGACAGGTCTCTGGAAACACCATATATTTT.